Sequencing of this TCR beta chain was carried out in a study of Ad26.COV2.S vaccination and SARS-CoV-2 variants (dated by TCRdb to 2020 to 2023). Notes on the research overall: Vaccine-arm donors were drawn from COV1001, a multicentre, randomized, double-blind, placebo-controlled phase I-IIa trial of Ad26.COV2.S in healthy adults. Ad26.COV2.S was administered intramuscularly at 5 x 10^10 or 1 x 10^11 viral particles, either as a single shot or as two shots given 56 days apart. TCRbeta repertoire sequencing served as the tool for gauging how specific and how broad the SARS-CoV-2-reactive T cell receptors were following Ad26.COV2.S vaccination. The TCR-sequenced set comprised about 32 samples: some 20 Ad26.COV2.S vaccine recipients, 5 placebo recipients and 8 SARS-CoV-2 convalescent individuals. Participants in the trial were split at random into five groups of five each, receiving low-dose or high-dose Ad26.COV2.S once or twice, or else placebo on both occasions. Blinding of investigators to trial group allocation was maintained during experiments and outcome assessment.

The meaning of the sample's treatment or condition label: some 20 received Ad26.COV2.S at low or high dose, single or two shots; about five received placebo; per-sample allocation not given. For vaccine and placebo recipients, the sequenced repertoires came from samples collected on day 63 after the first injection. Between 29 July and 7 August 2020, Cohort 1b enrolled 20 to 30 adults aged 18-55 years at one site in Boston, USA. As a vaccine, Ad26.COV2.S was a replication-incompetent adenovirus type 26 vector that expressed a prefusion-stabilized SARS-CoV-2 spike protein derived from the original Wuhan strain. TCRbeta CDR3 regions were sequenced with the immunoSEQ Assay. After extraction, genomic DNA underwent amplification by bias-controlled multiplex PCR, followed by high-throughput sequencing. As for how the authors treated the data: Collapsing and filtering of sequences were performed to quantify the absolute abundance of each unique TCRbeta CDR3 region. Usable DNA was measured by amplifying reference genes present in all nucleated cells, and TCRbeta template counts were normalized to that usable DNA to estimate T cell fraction. Repertoire TCRs were annotated as SARS-CoV-2-specific by exact matching of V gene, CDR3 amino acid sequence and J gene to a known reactive TCR set. The reference SARS-CoV-2 TCR set was obtained from MIRA and was filtered for enrichment in COVID-19-positive ImmuneCODE repertoires, whereby public or cross-reactive TCRs were removed. Based on the MIRA antigens, annotated TCRs were further analysed at the level of specific ORF or position within ORF. Breadth was defined as the number of annotated unique rearrangements divided by the total number of unique productive rearrangements, and depth was defined as the summed frequency of the annotated unique rearrangements. Two-sided Wilcoxon rank-sum tests were applied when comparing TCR breadth between groups. Held by TCRdb, this immuneACCESS table contains in-frame sequences only and omits some clones. Under half of the omission traces to an unresolved V gene where checked; the cause of the rest is unknown. V, J and clone size derive from that table, while D and trimming were established from the DNA sequence. Counted in this sample were around 450,000 clones; 89% of them appeared once. The ten top clones hold about 2.5% of the sample.

Spanning cysteine to phenylalanine, the CDR3 consists of 14 amino acids. The only DNA kept is the CDR3, 42 bases in frame from the first base. Trimming at the junction amounts to 3 bases on V and 7 bases on J, and the germline ends lie 13 bases apart. The germline V gene sets CDR1 to KGHSH and CDR2 to LQKENI. A remark on this clone: The antigen it binds to is not known. The record has no base qualities; no much larger clone is one base away. The identical CDR3 is also encoded by other nucleotide sequences in the sample.

Broad study findings and their caveats: Comparable non-spike TCR breadth was observed between vaccine and placebo recipients, consistent with only spike being contained in the vaccine. Ad26.COV2.S recipients had higher spike-specific TCR breadth than placebo recipients (P = 0.0014). It was noted by the authors that total T cell responses may have been underestimated by the TCR breadth and depth analyses. Substantial breadth of spike-specific CD8+ and CD4+ T cell responses was reported after vaccination. The study was not powered for comparison of responses between vaccine doses or regimens.

Here the chain combines TRBV18 and TRBJ1-5; the D gene is perhaps TRBD1, on 6 matching bases. This clonotype was sampled from a person between 18 and 65 years old who received the Ad26.COV2.S COVID-19 vaccine or a placebo. Here the sequenced sample was peripheral blood, taken in a trial of Ad26.COV2.S vaccine versus placebo. The sequence in DNA is TGTGCCAGCTCACCCGACAGGACGGGGCAGCCCCAGCATTTT. This codes for CASSPDRTGQPQHF.